This T cell receptor beta chain was found in a study of neurological immune-mediated disorders. Whole-study results and caveats: There were no CDR3 amino acid sequences shared by expanded clones across subjects, a result suggesting private repertoires in all groups.

This clonotype was found many times. Its cognate antigen is unknown. The V and J ends lost 6 bases and 1 base, in that order; junction bases with no gene match: 8. The length of the CDR3 is 14 residues. Germline CDR1 DFQATT, CDR2 SNEGSKA (reference sequence). By 5'RACE with 10-nucleotide random UMIs, the cDNA was made. TCRdb re-called the 5' RACE reads through MiXCR, storing one row per CDR3 protein. The sample records fewer than 30,000 distinct CDR3 sequences, about 13% being singletons. This clonotype was sampled from a woman aged 60 to 75 with HTLV-1-associated myelopathy (HAM/TSP). Material: PBMCs. The chain is built from TRBV20-1 and TRBJ1-1, with 7 bases lining up with TRBD1. DNA for the CDR3: TGCAGTGCCCCTCACAGGGGCGAGAACACTGAAGCTTTCTTT. Translated: CSAPHRGENTEAFF.